This T cell receptor (beta chain) was sequenced for a study of cytomegalovirus exposure and HLA in healthy donors. PCR amplification relied on 60 Vbeta primers (plus 13 Jbeta primers). Produced via immunoSEQ multiplex PCR; TCRdb's table is partial and in-frame only. Of 100,000 to 150,000 clones listed, about three quarters are singletons. The V and J ends lost 3 bases and 9 bases, in that order; junction bases with no gene match: 5. The germline V gene has CDR1 MDHEN and CDR2 SYDVKM. The CDR3 runs 14 residues. In regard to this clone: The antigen remains unidentified.

Study observations and caveats: A missense variant in DCLRE1C was later tied to TCR beta V- and J-gene trimming. According to reports, the classifier identified cytomegalovirus status with high specificity and sensitivity.

The sequencing sample was made of PBMCs. The chain is built from TRBV28 and TRBJ1-6, with 7 bases fitting TRBD1. This sequence originates from a man aged 25-45 years in good health and CMV-seronegative. The CDR3 loop is CASSFGTGVSPLHF. CDR3 nucleotides: TGTGCCAGCAGTTTCGGAACAGGGGTTTCACCCCTCCACTTT.